This T cell receptor beta chain was retrieved from a study of shared clonotypes between healthy human individuals. Comment on this clone: Its antigen remains unidentified.

Overall study results and limits: Large sequencing depth failed to make sorted-subset sequencing complete, rarefaction showed.

The table came from immunoSEQ multiplex PCR; TCRdb's copy has only in-frame clones and leaves some out. The table records around 2,000,000 clones, 85% to 95% of them present only once. As defined, naive CD8 cells were CD45RO-negative and positively selected for CCR7, with terminally differentiated effector memory CD45RA+ cells excluded. The sequence was obtained from a man between 18 and 35 years old in good health. Some clones in this sample may be carry-over from other donors' samples. The sequenced material came from naive CD8+ T cells from PBMCs.

This CDR3 reads CATTGVLGYYEQYF. In DNA form, the CDR3 reads TGTGCCACCACCGGAGTGTTGGGATACTACGAGCAGTACTTC. The V and J genes are TRBV28 and TRBJ2-7, with D unclear. CDR3 size: 14 residues. CDR1 is MDHEN and CDR2 is SYDVKM in the germline V gene. Trimming cost V 10 bases and J 3 bases, with 19 bases left between them. Filled out from reference TRBV28 and TRBJ2-7, the complete variable domain reads DVKVTQSSRYLVKRTGEKVFLECVQDMDHENMFWYRQDPGLGLRLIYFSYDVKMKEKGDIPEGYSVSREKKERFSLILESASTNQTSMYLCATTGVLGYYEQYFGPGTRLTVT.